The rows below give T cell receptor beta chains drawn from one sample of a study of T cells after yellow fever vaccination. One entry per CDR3 protein, called by TCRdb with MiXCR from the 5' RACE reads. The sample has under 150,000 distinct CDR3 sequences, 7% to 9% seen once. The sample was CD4+ T cells sorted from PBMCs, taken 5 days after the yellow fever booster vaccination. Every receptor here comes from a man under 40 who received the YFV17D yellow fever vaccine. The CDR3 runs from the conserved cysteine through the conserved F or W. Fields, in order: V gene, J gene, clone size, CDR3 protein. A clone size is listed for some rows: how often the clone was seen (once, few, many), or a class if it is expanded.

TRBV20-1,TRBJ1-6,many,CSARMTELNSPLHF
TRBV11-3,TRBJ2-1,many,CASSARRGSYNEQFF
TRBV3-1,TRBJ2-7,many,CASSPKTGLYEQYF
TRBV7-2,TRBJ2-3,many,CASSPTNRYRPPDTQYF
TRBV6-7,TRBJ2-1,many,CASSSGGEQFF
TRBV7-6,TRBJ2-5,many,CASSGRAETQYF
TRBV10-3,TRBJ2-7,many,CAISNLEEQYF
TRBV4-1,TRBJ2-1,few,CASSQPGLAGNNEQFF
TRBV20-1,TRBJ2-3,many,CSAKLAGAPDTQYF
TRBV12-3/TRBV12-4,TRBJ2-1,many,CASSRWASGLYNEQFF
TRBV5-1,TRBJ2-7,many,CASSLGQDYEQYF
TRBV19,TRBJ2-6,few,CASRTQAGAAGANVLTF
TRBV5-1,TRBJ2-5,few,CASTDGETQYF
TRBV20-1,TRBJ2-1,few,CSARGGVDEQFF
TRBV15,TRBJ2-1,NA,CATSRDIWNEQFF
TRBV4-3,TRBJ1-4,many,CASSQDLRIEKLFF
TRBV20-1,TRBJ1-4,many,CSASPSATEPSEKLFF
TRBV7-2,TRBJ2-1,many,CASSPPPGLEYNEQFF
TRBV6-5,TRBJ2-4,many,CASSYSVEGNIQYF
TRBV20-1,TRBJ2-7,many,CSARDRTDEQYF
TRBV29-1,TRBJ2-3,many,CSVIIGRVTDTQYF
TRBV30,TRBJ2-1,many,CAWSVGGNNEQFF
TRBV27,TRBJ2-3,many,CASSIIDGGHTQYF
TRBV7-9,TRBJ2-4,NA,CASNGQGATKNIQYF
TRBV12-3/TRBV12-4,TRBJ2-5,many,CASSRRTSGSMETQYF
TRBV11-3,TRBJ2-1,many,CASSLDTSGIEQFF
TRBV12-3/TRBV12-4,TRBJ2-2,many,CASSPARPGELFF
TRBV10-3,TRBJ2-1,many,CASLGLAGNNEQFF